The 10 T cell receptor beta chains listed next were all sequenced from one sample in a study of cytomegalovirus exposure and HLA in healthy donors. With 60 Vbeta and 13 Jbeta primers, the PCR was carried out. The protocol was immunoSEQ multiplex PCR, while the TCRdb copy is restricted to in-frame clones and leaves out a portion. The sample lists 80,000 to 95,000 clones; roughly four fifths were seen once. Sequencing was done on a sample of PBMCs. These receptors were obtained from a woman between 18 and 29 years old in good health and CMV-seropositive.

This chain uses TRBV25-1 with TRBJ2-3, with 8 bases aligning to TRBD2. Germline trimming cut 7 bases from V and 8 bases from J; bases unmatched to any gene: 11. CDR3 length: 14 residues. The germline CDR1 and CDR2 sequences are MGHDK and SYGVNS. The CDR3 here is CASNPGLGVGTQYF. CDR3 nucleotide sequence: TGTGCCAGCAACCCGGGACTAGGTGTCGGTACGCAGTATTTT.

This sequence joins TRBV28 and TRBJ2-5; 10 positions agree with TRBD2. Germline CDR1 and CDR2: MDHEN and SYDVKM. The CDR3 consists of 17 residues. With 5 bases clipped from V and 1 base from J, the junction kept 10 bases outside the gene matches. This CDR3 is CASSRRSGTSVQETQYF. The CDR3 DNA follows: TGTGCCAGCAGTCGAAGATCCGGGACTAGCGTCCAAGAGACCCAGTACTTC. Full variable domain (outside the CDR3, taken from reference TRBV28 and TRBJ2-5): DVKVTQSSRYLVKRTGEKVFLECVQDMDHENMFWYRQDPGLGLRLIYFSYDVKMKEKGDIPEGYSVSREKKERFSLILESASTNQTSMYLCASSRRSGTSVQETQYFGPGTRLLVL.

This chain uses TRBV5-1 with TRBJ2-5, with D unclear. Germline CDR1 and CDR2: SGHRS and YFSETQ. This CDR3 is 15 amino acids long. Trimming stripped 1 base from V and 0 bases from J, with 10 bases between. The CDR3 is CASSLSTIDQETQYF. The CDR3 coding sequence is TGCGCCAGCAGCTTGTCCACTATTGACCAAGAGACCCAGTACTTC. The full variable domain, rest sourced from reference TRBV5-1 and TRBJ2-5, is KAGVTQTPRYLIKTRGQQVTLSCSPISGHRSVSWYQQTPGQGLQFLFEYFSETQRNKGNFPGRFSGRQFSNSRSEMNVSTLELGDSALYLCASSLSTIDQETQYFGPGTRLLVL.

This clone was picked up many times. V gene TRBV4-1 combines with J gene TRBJ2-6; the D gene is possibly TRBD2 (6 bases). Germline loops: CDR1 MGHRA, CDR2 YSYEKL. The CDR3 loop spans 17 amino acids. V lost 0 bases and J lost 1, with 10 bases in between. CDR3 region: CASSQDSGGSGANVLTF. The CDR3, as DNA: TGCGCCAGCAGCCAAGATTCCGGGGGTTCTGGGGCCAACGTCCTGACTTTC.

V usage is TRBV6-4 and J usage is TRBJ2-1, with 13 bases lining up with TRBD2. This CDR3 spans 16 amino acids. The V gene end was trimmed by 4 bases and the J gene end by 6 bases; junction bases not matched to a gene: 6. The germline V gene has CDR1 MRHNA and CDR2 SNTAGT. The CDR3 protein is CASSGGGLAGSNEQFF. For the CDR3, the DNA is TGTGCCAGCAGTGGCGGGGGACTAGCGGGGTCCAATGAGCAGTTCTTC.

As DNA, the CDR3 is TGTGCCAGCAGTGAACTACAGGGGCTGGGATCACCCCTCCACTTT. The encoded protein is CASSELQGLGSPLHF. V and J are TRBV2 and TRBJ1-6; 7 nucleotides line up with TRBD1. Losses at the gene ends were 2 bases for V and 10 bases for J; bases not matched to a gene: 8. Per germline, CDR1 SNHLY and CDR2 FYNNEI. The CDR3 loop spans 15 amino acids.

The rearrangement joins TRBV30 to TRBJ1-1; D unclear. CDR1 and CDR2 from the germline V gene are GTSNPN and SVGIG (reference sequence). This CDR3 spans 13 amino acids. V was cut by 1 base and J by 5 bases, with 11 bases left in between. CDR3 residues: CAWSGTAGTEAFF. The CDR3 coding sequence is TGTGCCTGGAGTGGGACTGCGGGGACTGAAGCTTTCTTT.

About this clone: A junction boundary mismatches the germline segment, possibly from a read error. The genes are TRBV10-1 and TRBJ2-1; 8 nucleotides match TRBD2. The CDR3 spans 16 residues. CDR1 WNHNN and CDR2 SYGVQD come from the germline V gene (reference sequence). CDR3 protein: CASSDGRGASYHEQFF. The CDR3 nucleotides are TGCGCCAGCAGTGACGGGAGGGGCGCTAGCTACCATGAGCAGTTCTTC.

This rearrangement joins TRBV6-5 to TRBJ2-3; TRBD2 is a possible D gene (6 bases). V was shortened by 6 bases and J by 10 bases, with 23 bases between the two germline ends. CDR1 and CDR2 (germline): MNHEY, SVGAGI. The CDR3 totals 15 residues. CDR3 sequence: CASSQPGEAHLAQYF. CDR3 coding DNA: TGTGCCAGCAGCCAACCCGGGGAGGCTCATCTTGCGCAGTATTTT.

The rearrangement uses TRBV13 and TRBJ2-2, with a possible D match to TRBD1 (6 bases). The CDR3 is 16 amino acids. CDR1 and CDR2 (germline): PRHDT, FYEKMQ (reference sequence). The ends were cut back, 0 bases at V and 4 bases at J, with 12 bases in the middle. The CDR3 sequence is CASSLGHSGVTGELFF. In DNA form, the CDR3 reads TGTGCCAGCAGCTTAGGCCACTCAGGGGTCACCGGGGAGCTGTTTTTT.